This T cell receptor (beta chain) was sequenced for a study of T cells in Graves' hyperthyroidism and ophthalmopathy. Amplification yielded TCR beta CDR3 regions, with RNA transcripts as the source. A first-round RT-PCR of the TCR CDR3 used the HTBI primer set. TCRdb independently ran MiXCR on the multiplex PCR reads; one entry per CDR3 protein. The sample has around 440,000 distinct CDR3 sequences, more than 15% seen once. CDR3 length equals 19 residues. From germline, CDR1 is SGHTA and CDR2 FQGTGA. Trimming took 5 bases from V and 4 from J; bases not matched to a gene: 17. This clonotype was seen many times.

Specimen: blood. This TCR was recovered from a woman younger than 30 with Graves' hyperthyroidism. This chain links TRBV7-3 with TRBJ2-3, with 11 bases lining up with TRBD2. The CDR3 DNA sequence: TGTGCCAGCAGCCAACTAGCGGGGGACATACCGCCATATGCAGATACGCAGTATTTT. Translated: CASSQLAGDIPPYADTQYF. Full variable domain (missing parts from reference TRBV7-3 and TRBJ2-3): GAGVSQTPSNKVTEKGKYVELRCDPISGHTALYWYRQSLGQGPEFLIYFQGTGAADDSGLPNDRFFAVRPEGSVSTLKIQRTERGDSAVYLCASSQLAGDIPPYADTQYFGPGTRLTVL.